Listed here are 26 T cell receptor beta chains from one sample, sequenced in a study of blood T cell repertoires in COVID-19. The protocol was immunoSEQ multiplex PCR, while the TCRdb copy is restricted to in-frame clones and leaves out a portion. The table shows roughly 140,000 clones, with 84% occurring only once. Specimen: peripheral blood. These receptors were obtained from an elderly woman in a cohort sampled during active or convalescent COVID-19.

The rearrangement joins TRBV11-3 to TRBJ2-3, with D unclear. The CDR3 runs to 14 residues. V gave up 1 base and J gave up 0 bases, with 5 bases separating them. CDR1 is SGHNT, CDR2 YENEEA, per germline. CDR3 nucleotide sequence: TGTGCCAGCAGCTTAGGGCGGAGCACAGATACGCAGTATTTT. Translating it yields CASSLGRSTDTQYF.

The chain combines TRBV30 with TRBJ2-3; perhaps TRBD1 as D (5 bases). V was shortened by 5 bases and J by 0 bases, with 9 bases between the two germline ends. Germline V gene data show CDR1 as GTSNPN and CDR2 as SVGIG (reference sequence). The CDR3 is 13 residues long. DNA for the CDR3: TGTGCCTGGGCTGCAGGGAGCACAGATACGCAGTATTTT. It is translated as CAWAAGSTDTQYF.

CDR3 DNA: TGCAGTGCTATTGACCCAGGGTCCGGCAACGAGCAGTACGTC. This encodes CSAIDPGSGNEQYV. V and J are TRBV20-1 and TRBJ2-7, with a weak D call TRBD1 (5 bases). In germline, CDR1 is DFQATT, CDR2 SNEGSKA (reference sequence). The CDR3 sequence is 14 residues long. V lost 4 bases and J 5 bases, leaving 18 bases between the germline ends.

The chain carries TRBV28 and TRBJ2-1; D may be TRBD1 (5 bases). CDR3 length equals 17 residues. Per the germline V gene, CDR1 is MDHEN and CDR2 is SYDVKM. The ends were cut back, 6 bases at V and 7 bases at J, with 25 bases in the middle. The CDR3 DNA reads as TGTGCCAGCAGCCCCAGTTCGTCAGGGTATTATTCGAATGAGCAGTTCTTC. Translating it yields CASSPSSSGYYSNEQFF. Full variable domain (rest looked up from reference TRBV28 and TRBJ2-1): DVKVTQSSRYLVKRTGEKVFLECVQDMDHENMFWYRQDPGLGLRLIYFSYDVKMKEKGDIPEGYSVSREKKERFSLILESASTNQTSMYLCASSPSSSGYYSNEQFFGPGTRLTVL.

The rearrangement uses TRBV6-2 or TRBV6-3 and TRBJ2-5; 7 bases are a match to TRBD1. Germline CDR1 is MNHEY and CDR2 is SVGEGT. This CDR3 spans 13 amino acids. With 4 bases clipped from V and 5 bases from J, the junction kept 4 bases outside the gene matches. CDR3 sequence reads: CASSSTGPETQYF. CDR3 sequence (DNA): TGTGCCAGCAGTTCGACAGGGCCGGAGACCCAGTACTTC.

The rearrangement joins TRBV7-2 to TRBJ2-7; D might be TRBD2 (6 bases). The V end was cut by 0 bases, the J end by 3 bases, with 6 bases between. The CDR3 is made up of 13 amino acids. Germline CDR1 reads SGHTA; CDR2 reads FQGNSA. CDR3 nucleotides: TGTGCCAGCAGCTTAGCGCGGGGCTACGAGCAGTACGTC. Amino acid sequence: CASSLARGYEQYV.

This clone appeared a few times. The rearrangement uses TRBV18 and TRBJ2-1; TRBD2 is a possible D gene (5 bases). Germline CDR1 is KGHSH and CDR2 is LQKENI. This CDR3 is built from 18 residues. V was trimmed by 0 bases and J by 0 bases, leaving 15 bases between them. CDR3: CASSPPLADRSSYNEQFF. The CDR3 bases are TGTGCCAGCTCACCACCGCTAGCTGATAGAAGCTCCTACAATGAGCAGTTCTTC.

In DNA form, the CDR3 reads TGTGCCAGCAGCGGTCGGACAGGAGCTAATGAAAAACTGTTTTTT. Translation gives CASSGRTGANEKLFF. The chain recombines TRBV5-4 with TRBJ1-4, with TRBD1 identical over 7 bases. The germline V gene has CDR1 SGHNT and CDR2 YYREEE (reference sequence). The CDR3 runs 15 residues. The junction had 6 bases not matched to a gene; V was cut back by 4 bases and J by 3 bases.

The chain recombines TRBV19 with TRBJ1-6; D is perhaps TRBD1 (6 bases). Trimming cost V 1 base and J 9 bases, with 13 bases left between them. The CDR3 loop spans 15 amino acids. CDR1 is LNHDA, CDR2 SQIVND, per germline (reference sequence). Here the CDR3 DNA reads TGTGCCAGTAGTATAGGCCAGGGGTTCGCTTCACCCCTCCACTTT. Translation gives CASSIGQGFASPLHF.

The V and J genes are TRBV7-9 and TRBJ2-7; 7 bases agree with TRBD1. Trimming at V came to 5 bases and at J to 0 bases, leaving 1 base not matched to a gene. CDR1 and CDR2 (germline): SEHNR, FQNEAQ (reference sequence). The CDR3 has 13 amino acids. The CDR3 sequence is CASSRTGSYEQYV. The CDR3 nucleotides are TGTGCCAGCAGCCGGACAGGCTCCTACGAGCAGTACGTC.

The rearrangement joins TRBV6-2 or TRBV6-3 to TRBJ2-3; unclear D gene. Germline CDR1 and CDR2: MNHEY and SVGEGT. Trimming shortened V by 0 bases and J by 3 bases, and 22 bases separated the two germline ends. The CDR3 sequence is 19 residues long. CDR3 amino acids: CASSYSSTYEAIRTDTQYF. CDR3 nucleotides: TGTGCCAGCAGTTACTCGAGTACGTACGAGGCGATAAGGACAGATACGCAGTATTTT.

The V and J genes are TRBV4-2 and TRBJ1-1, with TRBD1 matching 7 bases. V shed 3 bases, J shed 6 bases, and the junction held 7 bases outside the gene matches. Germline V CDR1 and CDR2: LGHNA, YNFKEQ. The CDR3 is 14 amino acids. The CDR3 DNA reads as TGTGCCAGCAGCCAGGCGGGACAGTACCCTGAAGCTTTCTTT. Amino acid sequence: CASSQAGQYPEAFF.

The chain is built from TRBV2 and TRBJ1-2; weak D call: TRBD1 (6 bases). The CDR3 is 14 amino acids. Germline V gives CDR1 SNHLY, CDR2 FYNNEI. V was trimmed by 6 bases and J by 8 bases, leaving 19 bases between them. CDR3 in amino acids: CASSLYRDKEGYTF. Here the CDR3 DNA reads TGTGCCAGCAGCTTATACCGGGACAAGGAGGGCTACACCTTC.

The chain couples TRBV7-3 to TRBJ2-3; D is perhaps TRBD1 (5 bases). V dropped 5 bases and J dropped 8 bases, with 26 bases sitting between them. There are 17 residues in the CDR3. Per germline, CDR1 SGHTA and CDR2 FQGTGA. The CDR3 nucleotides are TGTGCCAGCAGCCCAGGTGTAGGGGAAAGTCGTCAAGGTACGCAGTATTTT. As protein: CASSPGVGESRQGTQYF.

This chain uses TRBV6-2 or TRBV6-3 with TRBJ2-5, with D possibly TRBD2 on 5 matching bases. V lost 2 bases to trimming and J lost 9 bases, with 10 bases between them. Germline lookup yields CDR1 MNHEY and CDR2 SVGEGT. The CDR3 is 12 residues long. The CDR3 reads CASSYIIGAQYF. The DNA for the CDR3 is TGTGCCAGCAGTTACATAATCGGGGCCCAGTACTTC.

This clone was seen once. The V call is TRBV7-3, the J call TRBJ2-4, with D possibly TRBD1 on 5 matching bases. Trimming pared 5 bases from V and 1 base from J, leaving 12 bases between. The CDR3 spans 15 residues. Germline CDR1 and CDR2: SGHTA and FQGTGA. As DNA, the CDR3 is TGTGCCAGCAGCCAGGGTAGTGGGGCCAAAAACATTCAGTACTTC. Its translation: CASSQGSGAKNIQYF.

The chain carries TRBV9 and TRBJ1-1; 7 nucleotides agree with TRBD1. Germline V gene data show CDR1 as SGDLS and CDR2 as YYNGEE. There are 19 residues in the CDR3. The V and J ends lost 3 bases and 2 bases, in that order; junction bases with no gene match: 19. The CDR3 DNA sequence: TGTGCCAGCAGCGCCTGGTATTTTCCGGTGGGGACAGTAAACACTGAAGCTTTCTTT. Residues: CASSAWYFPVGTVNTEAFF.

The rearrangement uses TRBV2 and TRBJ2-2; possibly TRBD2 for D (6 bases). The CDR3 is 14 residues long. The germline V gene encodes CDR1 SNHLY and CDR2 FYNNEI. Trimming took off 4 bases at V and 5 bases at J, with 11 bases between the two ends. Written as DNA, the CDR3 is TGTGCCAGCAGTGGACTAGGACTTACCGGGGAGCTGTTTTTT. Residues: CASSGLGLTGELFF.

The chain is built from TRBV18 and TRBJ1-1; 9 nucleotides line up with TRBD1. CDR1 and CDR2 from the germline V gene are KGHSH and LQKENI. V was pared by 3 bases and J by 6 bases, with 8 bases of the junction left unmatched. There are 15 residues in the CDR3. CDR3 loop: CASSPYRQGVAEAFF. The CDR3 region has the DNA TGTGCCAGCTCACCCTATAGACAGGGGGTGGCTGAAGCTTTCTTT.

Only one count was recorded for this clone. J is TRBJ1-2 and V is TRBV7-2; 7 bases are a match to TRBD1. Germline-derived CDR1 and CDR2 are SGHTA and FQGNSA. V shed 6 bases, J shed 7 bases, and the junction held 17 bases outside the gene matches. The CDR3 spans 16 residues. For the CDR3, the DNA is TGTGCCAGCAGTTCTCCGGGGACAGTCAAACGGGGTGGCTACACCTTC. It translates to CASSSPGTVKRGGYTF.

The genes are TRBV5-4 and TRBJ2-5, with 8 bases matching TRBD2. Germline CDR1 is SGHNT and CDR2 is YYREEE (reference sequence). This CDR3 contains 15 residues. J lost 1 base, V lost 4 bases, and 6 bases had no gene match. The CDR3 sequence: CASSPTSETQETQYF. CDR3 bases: TGTGCCAGCAGCCCGACTAGCGAGACCCAAGAGACCCAGTACTTC.

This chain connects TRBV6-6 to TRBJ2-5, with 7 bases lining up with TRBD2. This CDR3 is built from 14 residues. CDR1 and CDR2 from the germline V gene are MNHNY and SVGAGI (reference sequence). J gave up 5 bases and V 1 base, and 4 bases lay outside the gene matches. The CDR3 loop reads CASSYLTSLETQYF. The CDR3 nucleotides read TGTGCCAGCAGTTACTTGACTAGCTTGGAGACCCAGTACTTC.

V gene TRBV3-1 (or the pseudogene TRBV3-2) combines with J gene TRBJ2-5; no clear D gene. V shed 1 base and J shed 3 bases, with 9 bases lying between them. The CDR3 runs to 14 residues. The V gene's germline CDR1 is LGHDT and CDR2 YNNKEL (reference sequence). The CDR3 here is CASSQVVSEETQYF. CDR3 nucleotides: TGTGCCAGCAGCCAAGTAGTGTCCGAAGAGACCCAGTACTTC.

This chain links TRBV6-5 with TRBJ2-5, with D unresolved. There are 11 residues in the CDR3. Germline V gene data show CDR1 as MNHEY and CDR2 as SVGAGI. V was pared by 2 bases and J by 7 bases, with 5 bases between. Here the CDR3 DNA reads TGTGCCAGCAGTTACGGAGCGACCCAGTACTTC. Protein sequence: CASSYGATQYF.

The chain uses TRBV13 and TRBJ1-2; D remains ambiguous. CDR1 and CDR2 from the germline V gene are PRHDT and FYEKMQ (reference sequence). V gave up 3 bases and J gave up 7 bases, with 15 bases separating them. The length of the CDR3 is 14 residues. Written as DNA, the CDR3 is TGTGCCAGCAGCTTCCACCCAAAAGCGGCTGGCTACACCTTC. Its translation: CASSFHPKAAGYTF.

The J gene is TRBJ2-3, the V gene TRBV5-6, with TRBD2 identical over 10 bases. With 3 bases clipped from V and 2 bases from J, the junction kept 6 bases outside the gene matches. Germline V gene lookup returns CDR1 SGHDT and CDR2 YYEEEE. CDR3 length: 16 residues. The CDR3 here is CASSWTSGDPTDTQYF. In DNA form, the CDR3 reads TGTGCCAGCAGCTGGACTAGCGGAGACCCCACAGATACGCAGTATTTT. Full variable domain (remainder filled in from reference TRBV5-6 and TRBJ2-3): DAGVTQSPTHLIKTRGQQVTLRCSPKSGHDTVSWYQQALGQGPQFIFQYYEEEERQRGNFPDRFSGHQFPNYSSELNVNALLLGDSALYLCASSWTSGDPTDTQYFGPGTRLTVL.